This TCR beta chain was captured by sequencing in a study of shared clonotypes between healthy human individuals. Germline lookup yields CDR1 MDHEN and CDR2 SYDVKM. Trimming took off 5 bases at V and 0 bases at J, with 23 bases between the two ends. The CDR3 sequence is 19 residues long. Several immunoSEQ 96-well plates shared each subset's DNA, each plate a replicate. Profiling relied on immunoSEQ multiplex PCR, and the TCRdb table lists in-frame clones only, not all of them. Among over 850,000 clones listed, 75% to 85% were seen once. Comment on this clone: No antigen is known for it.

Caucasian adults residing in Nashville, Tennessee made up all the donors. Notes on the study in general: Rarefaction indicated that sorted-subset sequencing remained incomplete although depth was large. Estimated richness was generally greater in naive than memory subsets.

Material: memory CD4+ T cells from PBMCs. The subset denotes: CD45RA-negative fraction. The chain employs TRBV28 and TRBJ1-5; D gene unclear. This clonotype originated in a man aged 18 to 29 in good health. Some clones in this sample may be carry-over from other donors' samples. The CDR3 protein is CASSEGEPDPRRSNQPQHF. CDR3 in DNA: TGTGCCAGCAGTGAGGGAGAGCCCGACCCCCGGCGTAGCAATCAGCCCCAGCATTTT.